The next 24 T cell receptor beta chains were all read from a single sample in a study of T cell responses to AZD1222 COVID-19 vaccine. Generated by immunoSEQ multiplex PCR, the TCRdb table keeps only in-frame clones and is missing some. Counted here are around 79,000 clones, approximately 88% occurring once; the ten biggest clones make up 15% to 20%. This material consisted of peripheral blood, taken on day 0 of AZD1222 vaccination. These receptor sequences come from an adult in good health.

The CDR3 spells CASSEGVLREDSQTKLFRAQHF. The CDR3 DNA reads TGTGCCAGCAGTGAAGGGGTACTGCGGGAAGACTCGCAGACTAAATTGTTTCGGGCCCAGCATTTT. This sequence joins TRBV2 and TRBJ1-5; D gene ambiguous. Germline V gives CDR1 SNHLY, CDR2 FYNNEI. This CDR3 is 22 amino acids long. The germline V and J ends were trimmed by 1 base and 11 bases, with 39 bases remaining between them.

DNA of the CDR3: TGTGCCAGCAGTTCAGGGCCCAACTATGGCTACACCTTC. Translated: CASSSGPNYGYTF. The V gene is TRBV12-3 or TRBV12-4, the J gene TRBJ1-2, with D possibly TRBD1 on 5 matching bases. The CDR3 spans 13 residues. Trimming removed 4 bases at V and 2 bases at J, with 8 bases between.

The chain joins TRBV6-5 to TRBJ2-7, with D maybe TRBD2 (7 bases). Germline CDR1 and CDR2: MNHEY and SVGAGI. The CDR3 is made up of 13 amino acids. The V and J ends lost 0 bases and 7 bases respectively, with 10 bases between them. Here the CDR3 reads CASSYSRGGEQYF. The CDR3 coding sequence is TGTGCCAGCAGTTACTCGAGGGGGGGTGAGCAGTACTTC.

V and J are TRBV4-2 and TRBJ1-4, with 7 bases identical to TRBD1. CDR3 size: 16 residues. Per germline, CDR1 LGHNA and CDR2 YNFKEQ. V lost 0 bases to trimming and J lost 7 bases; unmatched junction nucleotides: 8. DNA for the CDR3: TGTGCCAGCAGCCAAGAATCGGCCAGGGGGAGTGAAAAACTGTTTTTT. Translation: CASSQESARGSEKLFF.

The chain couples TRBV2 to TRBJ2-3; 9 nucleotides line up with TRBD2. Losses at the gene ends were 6 bases for V and 0 bases for J; bases not matched to a gene: 4. The CDR3 loop spans 15 amino acids. Germline V lookup: CDR1 SNHLY, CDR2 FYNNEI. This CDR3 is CASSKREDSTDTQYF. As DNA, the CDR3 is TGTGCCAGCAGCAAGCGGGAGGATAGCACAGATACGCAGTATTTT.

This clone appeared a single time. The chain couples TRBV23-1 to TRBJ1-4; D not resolved. TRBV23-1 is an open reading frame whose function is uncertain. The CDR3 has 14 amino acids. The ends were cut back, 4 bases at V and 4 bases at J, with 10 bases in the middle. The CDR3 nucleotides are TGCGCCAGCAGTCGTACAGCCCATAATGAAAAACTGTTTTTT. It is translated as CASSRTAHNEKLFF.

V is TRBV9 and J is TRBJ2-1; tentatively, D is TRBD1 or TRBD2 (6 bases each). Germline loops: CDR1 SGDLS, CDR2 YYNGEE. V lost 4 bases to trimming and J lost 2 bases, with 10 bases between them. The CDR3 is made up of 14 amino acids. In nucleotides, the CDR3 is TGTGCCAGCAGCCCTCGGGGGCCCTACAATGAGCAGTTCTTC. Translation gives CASSPRGPYNEQFF.

The rearrangement links TRBV30 to TRBJ1-6; D gene uncertain. Trimming removed 0 bases from V and 7 bases from J, with 7 bases in between. Germline-derived CDR1 and CDR2 are GTSNPN and SVGIG (reference sequence). The CDR3 is 13 amino acids. The CDR3 is CAWSVGRNSPLHF. CDR3 in DNA: TGTGCCTGGAGTGTTGGCAGGAATTCACCCCTCCACTTT.

The J gene is TRBJ2-2, the V gene TRBV7-2; no clear D. V dropped 1 base and J dropped 8 bases, with 8 bases sitting between them. Germline CDR1 SGHTA, CDR2 FQGNSA. The CDR3 length is 13 residues. In nucleotides, the CDR3 is TGTGCCAGCAGCTTAGAGTCTTTGGGGGAGCTGTTTTTT. Translated, it gives CASSLESLGELFF.

The chain is built from TRBV27 and TRBJ2-7; TRBD1 agrees at 8 bases. The V gene end was trimmed by 2 bases and the J gene end by 6 bases; junction bases not matched to a gene: 6. This CDR3 contains 14 residues. In germline, CDR1 is MNHEY, CDR2 SMNVEV (reference sequence). The CDR3 DNA reads as TGTGCCAGCAGTTTACTTGACAGGGGAGGCGAGCAGTACTTC. This gives the protein CASSLLDRGGEQYF.

CDR3 sequence reads: CASSLEPNEKLFF. The CDR3 nucleotides read TGCGCCAGCAGCTTGGAACCAAATGAAAAACTGTTTTTT. The chain couples TRBV5-1 to TRBJ1-4; D call uncertain. V lost 0 bases and J lost 5, with 5 bases in between. CDR3 length: 13 residues. In germline, CDR1 is SGHRS, CDR2 YFSETQ.

The gene calls are TRBV18 and TRBJ2-5; no definite D call. The CDR3 is made up of 13 amino acids. Trimming took 6 bases from V and 1 from J, leaving 9 bases between them. From germline, CDR1 is KGHSH and CDR2 LQKENI. The CDR3, as DNA: TGTGCCAGCTCCCCTTCGGGCCAAGAGACCCAGTACTTC. It specifies CASSPSGQETQYF.

This clone was counted between two and nine times. The chain uses TRBV10-3 and TRBJ1-3; D remains unclear. V lost 6 bases and J lost 4, with 7 bases in between. The CDR3 runs 12 residues. Germline loops: CDR1 ENHRY, CDR2 SYGVKD. CDR3 in DNA: TGTGCCATCAGAGAGGCAGGAAACACCATATATTTT. Translated: CAIREAGNTIYF.

The chain combines TRBV19 with TRBJ2-5; the D gene is possibly TRBD1 (5 bases). This CDR3 is 13 amino acids long. Trimming removed 3 bases from V and 6 bases from J, with 11 bases in between. Germline V gene lookup returns CDR1 LNHDA and CDR2 SQIVND (reference sequence). The CDR3 sequence is CASSMGRVKTQYF. For the CDR3, the DNA is TGTGCCAGTAGTATGGGCAGGGTAAAGACCCAGTACTTC.

This clone appeared a single time. The V gene is TRBV5-5, the J gene TRBJ2-1; 9 bases agree with TRBD2. Germline V gene data show CDR1 as SGHKS and CDR2 as YYEKEE (reference sequence). The CDR3 is 16 residues long. The J segment lost 5 bases and the V segment lost 3 bases, leaving 9 bases of the junction unmatched. This CDR3 reads CASSSEGQRGDNEQFF. In DNA, the CDR3 is TGTGCCAGCAGCTCCGAGGGACAGCGGGGGGACAATGAGCAGTTCTTC.

This sequence joins TRBV7-8 and TRBJ1-4; tentative D call: TRBD1 (6 bases). This CDR3 contains 14 residues. The germline V gene has CDR1 SGHVS and CDR2 FQNEAQ. V gave up 0 bases and J gave up 7 bases, with 9 bases separating them. This CDR3 reads CASSLAGTPEKLFF. DNA of the CDR3: TGTGCCAGCAGCTTAGCGGGGACACCTGAAAAACTGTTTTTT. Full variable domain (missing parts from reference TRBV7-8 and TRBJ1-4): GAGVSQSPRYKVAKRGQDVALRCDPISGHVSLFWYQQALGQGPEFLTYFQNEAQLDKSGLPSDRFFAERPEGSVSTLKIQRTQQEDSAVYLCASSLAGTPEKLFFGSGTQLSVL.

V and J are TRBV12-3 or TRBV12-4 and TRBJ2-5; D is undetermined. V was shortened by 3 bases and J by 5 bases, with 10 bases between the two germline ends. The CDR3 consists of 13 residues. The CDR3, as DNA: TGTGCCAGCAGTTTGACCCGAGCTGAGACCCAGTACTTC. Its translation: CASSLTRAETQYF.

The chain couples TRBV3-1 (or the pseudogene TRBV3-2) to TRBJ1-1; D perhaps matches TRBD1 (5 bases). Germline V gene sequence: CDR1 LGHDT, CDR2 YNNKEL (reference sequence). This CDR3 has 15 residues. V shed 1 base and J shed 4 bases, with 13 bases lying between them. DNA for the CDR3: TGTGCCAGCAGCCAAGGTTCCGGGGGGAGCACTGAAGCTTTCTTT. Residues: CASSQGSGGSTEAFF.

This clone was found once. This chain uses TRBV6-5 with TRBJ1-5; D remains unclear. Looked up from germline, CDR1 is MNHEY and CDR2 is SVGAGI. The CDR3 extends over 14 amino acids. V gave up 7 bases and J gave up 9 bases, with 19 bases separating them. The CDR3 region has the DNA TGTGCCAGCACCGAAAGAGGCCCTGGTTGGCCCCAGCATTTT. Translated, it gives CASTERGPGWPQHF.

The rearrangement links TRBV27 to TRBJ1-1; no clear D. The CDR3 has 12 residues. The V and J ends lost 5 bases and 8 bases respectively, with 12 bases between them. The germline V gene encodes CDR1 MNHEY and CDR2 SMNVEV (reference sequence). The CDR3: CASSDPLGEAFF. The CDR3 region has the DNA TGTGCCAGCAGTGACCCCCTGGGCGAAGCTTTCTTT.

V gene TRBV5-1 combines with J gene TRBJ2-1, with a possible D match to TRBD1 (6 bases). The CDR3 is 15 residues long. V shed 5 bases and J shed 0 bases, with 12 bases lying between them. The germline gives CDR1 SGHRS, CDR2 YFSETQ. The CDR3 region is CASSVGGFSYNEQFF. The CDR3, as DNA: TGCGCCAGCAGTGTAGGGGGTTTCTCCTACAATGAGCAGTTCTTC.

V gene TRBV30 combines with J gene TRBJ2-7; 7 bases are a match to TRBD2. Germline trimming cut 5 bases from V and 5 bases from J; bases unmatched to any gene: 9. Germline loops: CDR1 GTSNPN, CDR2 SVGIG (reference sequence). The CDR3 runs 13 residues. CDR3 sequence reads: CAWGGNGRNEQYF. CDR3 DNA sequence: TGTGCCTGGGGGGGGAACGGGAGGAACGAGCAGTACTTC.

The V gene is TRBV29-1, the J gene TRBJ1-2; tentative D call: TRBD1 (6 bases). The CDR3 loop spans 13 amino acids. Germline V gene data show CDR1 as SQVTM and CDR2 as ANQGSEA. V lost 7 bases, J lost 6 bases, and 18 bases lay in between. The CDR3 protein is CSARGTGSDGYTF. DNA for the CDR3: TGCAGCGCCCGGGGTACAGGGTCGGATGGCTACACCTTC.

The rearrangement links TRBV2 to TRBJ2-3; 8 nucleotides line up with TRBD1. The V and J ends lost 5 bases and 4 bases, in that order; junction bases with no gene match: 8. This CDR3 has 15 residues. The V gene's germline CDR1 is SNHLY and CDR2 FYNNEI. The CDR3 nucleotides read TGTGCCAGCAGTCGCGGACAGGGCGGGCCAGATACGCAGTATTTT. This codes for CASSRGQGGPDTQYF.